This is a list of T cell receptor beta chains from one sample in a study of graft-versus-host responses after intestinal transplantation. This table comes from immunoSEQ multiplex PCR, and its TCRdb copy is limited to in-frame clones, with some not included. The sample yields 7,000 to 10,000 clones, around a quarter seen once. This specimen consisted of alloreactive CD8+ T cells from a mixed lymphocyte reaction culture, obtained before transplantation. The source of these receptors is a human patient who was an organ donor for intestinal transplantation. The conserved cysteine and the conserved F or W are not part of the CDR3 here. The order of the fields is V gene, clone size, CDR3 protein. Clone sizes are given selectively: once, few, many, or a class where the clone is expanded.

>TRBV5-5|few
ASRLTGDNSPLH
>TRBV5-1|.
ASSYRQGRPSYGYT
>TRBV30|.
AWRATGPGYT
>TRBV6-1|few
ASSESTGGYGYT
>TRBV4-2|.
ASSQVGTSGYYEQY
>TRBV25-1|.
LVRGTSGPEEHNEQF
>TRBV23-1|medium-sized
ASSQSGGYEQY
>TRBV4-1|medium-sized
ASSQVPQGSYEQY
>TRBV19|.
ASSMGLAGYEQY
>TRBV27|.
ASRPGLADTGELF
>TRBV2|.
ASSDWTSGSPYEQY
>TRBV4-2|.
ASSLTGNTEAF
>TRBV6-9|few
ASSYGTVYTEAF
>TRBV2|.
ASSTPGWSGQPYEQY
>TRBV5-1|.
ASSPPYEQY
>TRBV23-1|few
ASSRSGQTDSF
>TRBV5-5|few
ASSLASGVDTQY
>TRBV6-1|.
ASSYGNEQF
>TRBV7-9|few
ASSLLAGGHNEQF
>TRBV30|.
AWTTKNIQY
>TRBV7-9|few
ASSSGTSGGDTQY
>TRBV7-6|few
ASSFETGREQY
>TRBV9|.
ASSGGGGAQETQY
>TRBV11-3|few
ASSLALAGGRQETQY
>TRBV9|.
ASSVDRDTQY
>TRBV9|few
ASSVPYNEQF
>TRBV5-1|.
ASSQFGLAGGPEVTDTQY
>TRBV15|.
ATSRDSAGAYNEQF
>TRBV6-1|large
ASSESQGGYEQY
>TRBV11-2|medium-sized
ASSLGAGAFEQY
>TRBV5-8|few
ASSQEMTSGSLYEQY
>TRBV27|medium-sized
ASSLGTGGNQPQH
>TRBV7-6|.
ASSFGTGAYEQY
>TRBV10-3|.
AISEDRPNEKLF
>TRBV4-1|.
ASSQTSGRETQY
>TRBV18|few
ASSPPLSYEQY
>TRBV30|medium-sized
AWSVAGYEQY
>TRBV10-2|.
ASNATGHPPAF
>TRBV7-2|.
ASSQRGIYEQY
>TRBV4-3|few
ASSQDLLGEGNTIY
>TRBV27|few
ASPLWETSGRLVCRGAV
>TRBV5-8|few
ASSSPGLQETQY
>TRBV6-4|few
ASTGQGKIEKLF
>TRBV7-8|.
ASSLLGFGQGIVAGELF
>TRBV6-5|few
ASSYTSTDTQY
>TRBV5-1|.
ATSLGPYNEQF
>TRBV5-4|.
ASSRRDSYEQY
>TRBV10-3|once
AISVRDGSSYNEQF
>TRBV30|few
AWSGGADEKLF
>TRBV1|medium-sized
TSSPTSGTDTQY
>TRBV11-3|few
ASSLDGGGDSYT
>TRBV28|.
ASSSGTGGLSNQPQH
>TRBV6-5|many
ASSYSVDEQF
>TRBV4-1|.
ASSFWWDSGTNTEAF
>TRBV6-6|once
ASRPGTSSYGTQY